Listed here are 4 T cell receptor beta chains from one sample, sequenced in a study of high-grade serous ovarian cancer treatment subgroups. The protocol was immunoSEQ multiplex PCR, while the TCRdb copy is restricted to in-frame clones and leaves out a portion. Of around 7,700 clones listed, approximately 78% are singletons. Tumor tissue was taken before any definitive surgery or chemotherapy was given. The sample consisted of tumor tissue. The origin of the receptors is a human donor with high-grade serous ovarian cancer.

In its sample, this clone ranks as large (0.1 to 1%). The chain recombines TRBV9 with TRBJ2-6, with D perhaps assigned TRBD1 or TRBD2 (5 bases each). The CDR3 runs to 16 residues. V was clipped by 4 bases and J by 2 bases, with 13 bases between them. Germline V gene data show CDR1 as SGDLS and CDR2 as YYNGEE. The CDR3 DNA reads TGTGCCAGCAGCCCACGAGGGGCGACTGGGGCCAACGTCCTGACTTTC. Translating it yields CASSPRGATGANVLTF. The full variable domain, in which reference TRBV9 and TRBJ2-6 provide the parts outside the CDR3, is DSGVTQTPKHLITATGQRVTLRCSPRSGDLSVYWYQQSLDQGLQFLIQYYNGEERAKGNILERFSAQQFPDLHSELNLSSLELGDSALYFCASSPRGATGANVLTFGAGSRLTVL.

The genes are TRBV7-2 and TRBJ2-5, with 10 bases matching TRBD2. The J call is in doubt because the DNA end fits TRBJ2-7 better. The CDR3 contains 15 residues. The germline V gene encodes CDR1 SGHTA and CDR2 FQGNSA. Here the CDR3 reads CASSFASGSSYEQYF. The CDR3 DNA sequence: TGTGCCAGCAGCTTCGCTAGCGGGAGCTCCTACGAGCAGTACTTC.

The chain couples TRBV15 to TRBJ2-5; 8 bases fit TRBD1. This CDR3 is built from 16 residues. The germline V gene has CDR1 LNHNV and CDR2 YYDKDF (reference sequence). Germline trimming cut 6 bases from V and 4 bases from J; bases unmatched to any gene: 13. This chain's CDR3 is CATSMIGGTGGETQYF. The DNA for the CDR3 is TGTGCCACCAGTATGATAGGAGGAACAGGGGGAGAGACCCAGTACTTC. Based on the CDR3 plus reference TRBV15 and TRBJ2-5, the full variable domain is DAMVIQNPRYQVTQFGKPVTLSCSQTLNHNVMYWYQQKSSQAPKLLFHYYDKDFNNEADTPDNFQSRRPNTSFCFLDIRSPGLGDTAMYLCATSMIGGTGGETQYFGPGTRLLVL.

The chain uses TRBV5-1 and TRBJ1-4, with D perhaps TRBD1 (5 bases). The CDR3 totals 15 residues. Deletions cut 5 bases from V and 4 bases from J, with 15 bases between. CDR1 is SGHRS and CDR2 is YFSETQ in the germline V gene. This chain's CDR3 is CASRRTSGGNEKLFF. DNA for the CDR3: TGCGCCAGCAGAAGGACTTCGGGGGGTAATGAAAAACTGTTTTTT.